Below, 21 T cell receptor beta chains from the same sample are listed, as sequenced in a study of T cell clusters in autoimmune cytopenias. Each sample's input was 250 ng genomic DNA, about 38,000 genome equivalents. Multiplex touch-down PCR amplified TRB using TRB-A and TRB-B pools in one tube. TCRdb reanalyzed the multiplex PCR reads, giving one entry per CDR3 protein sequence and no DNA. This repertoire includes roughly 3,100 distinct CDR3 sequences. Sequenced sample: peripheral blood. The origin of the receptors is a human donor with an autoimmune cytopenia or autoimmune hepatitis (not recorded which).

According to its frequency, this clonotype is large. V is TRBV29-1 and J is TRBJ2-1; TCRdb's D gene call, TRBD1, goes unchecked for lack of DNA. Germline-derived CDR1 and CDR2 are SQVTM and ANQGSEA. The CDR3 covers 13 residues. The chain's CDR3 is CSVGRGDYNEQFF.

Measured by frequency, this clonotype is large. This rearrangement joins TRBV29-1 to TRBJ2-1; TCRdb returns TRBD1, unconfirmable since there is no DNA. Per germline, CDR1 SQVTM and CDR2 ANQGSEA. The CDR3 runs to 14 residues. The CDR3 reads CSVAGTGGYNEQFF.

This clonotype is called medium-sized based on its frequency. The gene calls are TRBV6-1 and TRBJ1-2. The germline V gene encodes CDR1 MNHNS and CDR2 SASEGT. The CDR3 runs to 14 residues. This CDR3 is CASSRTQKRYGYTF.

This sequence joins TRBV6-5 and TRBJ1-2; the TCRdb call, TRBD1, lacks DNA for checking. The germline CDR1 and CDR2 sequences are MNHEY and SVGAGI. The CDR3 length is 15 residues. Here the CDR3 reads CASSYPGGTKYGYTF.

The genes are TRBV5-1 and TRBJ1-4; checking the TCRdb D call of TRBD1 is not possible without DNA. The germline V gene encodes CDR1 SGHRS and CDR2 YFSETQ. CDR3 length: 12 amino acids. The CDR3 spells CASSPVPGELFF.

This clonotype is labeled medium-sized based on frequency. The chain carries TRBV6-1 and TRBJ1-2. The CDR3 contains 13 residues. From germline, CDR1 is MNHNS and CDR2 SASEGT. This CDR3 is CASSVRAHDGYTF.

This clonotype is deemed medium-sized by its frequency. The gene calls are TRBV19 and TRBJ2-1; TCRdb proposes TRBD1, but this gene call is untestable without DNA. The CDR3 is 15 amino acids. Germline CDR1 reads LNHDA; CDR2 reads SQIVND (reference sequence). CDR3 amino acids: CASRAGGSSYNEQFF.

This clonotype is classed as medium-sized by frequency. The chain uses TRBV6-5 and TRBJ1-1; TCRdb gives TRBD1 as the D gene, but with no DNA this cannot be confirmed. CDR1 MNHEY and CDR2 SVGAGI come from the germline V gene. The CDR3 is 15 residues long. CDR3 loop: CASSLNRQGNTEAFF.

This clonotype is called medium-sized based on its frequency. CDR3 loop: CASSYSSSSYEQYF. The V and J genes are TRBV5-6 and TRBJ2-7. The CDR3 contains 14 residues. Germline lookup yields CDR1 SGHDT and CDR2 YYEEEE.

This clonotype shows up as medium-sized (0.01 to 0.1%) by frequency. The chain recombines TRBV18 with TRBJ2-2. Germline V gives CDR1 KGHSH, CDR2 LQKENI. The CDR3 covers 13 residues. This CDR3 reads CASSPGSTGELFF.

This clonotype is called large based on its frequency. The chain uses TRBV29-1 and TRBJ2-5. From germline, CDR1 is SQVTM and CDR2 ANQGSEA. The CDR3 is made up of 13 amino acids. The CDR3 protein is CSVLRIGQETQYF.

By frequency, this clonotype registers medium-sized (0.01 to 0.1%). CDR3 in amino acids: CASSYSTYSAYEQYF. J is TRBJ2-7 and V is TRBV6-2 or TRBV6-3. This CDR3 spans 15 amino acids. Per germline, CDR1 MNHEY and CDR2 SVGEGT.

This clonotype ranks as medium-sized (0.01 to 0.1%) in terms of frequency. This CDR3 is CASSIPGISYGYTF. The chain joins TRBV19 to TRBJ1-2; TCRdb picks TRBD1, but there is no DNA to check that call. CDR3 length: 14 residues. The V gene's germline CDR1 is LNHDA and CDR2 SQIVND (reference sequence).

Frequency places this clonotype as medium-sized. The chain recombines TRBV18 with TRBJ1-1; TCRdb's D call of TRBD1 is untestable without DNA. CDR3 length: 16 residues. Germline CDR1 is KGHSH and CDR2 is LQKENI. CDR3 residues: CASSLTGERGNTEAFF.

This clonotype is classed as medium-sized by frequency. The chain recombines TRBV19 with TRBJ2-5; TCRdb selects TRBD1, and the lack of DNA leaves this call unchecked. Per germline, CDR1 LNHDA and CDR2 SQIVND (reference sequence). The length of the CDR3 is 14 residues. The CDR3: CASSMGAGQETQYF.

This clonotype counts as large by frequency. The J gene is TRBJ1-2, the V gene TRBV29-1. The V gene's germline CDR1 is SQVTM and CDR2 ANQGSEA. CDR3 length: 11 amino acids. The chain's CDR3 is CSALKTYGYTF.

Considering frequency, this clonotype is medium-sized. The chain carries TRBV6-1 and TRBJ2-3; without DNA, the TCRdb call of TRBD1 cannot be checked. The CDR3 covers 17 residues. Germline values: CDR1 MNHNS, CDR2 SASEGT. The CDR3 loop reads CASSEAQGAGATDTQYF.

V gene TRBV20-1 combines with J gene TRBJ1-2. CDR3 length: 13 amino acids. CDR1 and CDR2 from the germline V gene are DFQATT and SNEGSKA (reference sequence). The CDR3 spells CSASSGRNYGYTF.

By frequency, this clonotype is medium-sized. The CDR3 is CSASVQGSEAFF. The chain uses TRBV29-1 and TRBJ1-1; TCRdb's D call, TRBD1, is unchecked because there is no DNA. This CDR3 comprises 12 residues. Germline CDR1 SQVTM, CDR2 ANQGSEA.

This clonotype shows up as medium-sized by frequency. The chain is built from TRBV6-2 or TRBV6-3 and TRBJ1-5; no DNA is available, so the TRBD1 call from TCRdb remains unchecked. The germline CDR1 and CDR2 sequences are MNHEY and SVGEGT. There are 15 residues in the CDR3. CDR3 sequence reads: CASSLTGQWGQPQHF.

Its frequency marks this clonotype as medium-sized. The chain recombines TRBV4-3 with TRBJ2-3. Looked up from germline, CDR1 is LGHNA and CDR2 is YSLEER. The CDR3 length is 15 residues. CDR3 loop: CASSQANGATDTQYF.